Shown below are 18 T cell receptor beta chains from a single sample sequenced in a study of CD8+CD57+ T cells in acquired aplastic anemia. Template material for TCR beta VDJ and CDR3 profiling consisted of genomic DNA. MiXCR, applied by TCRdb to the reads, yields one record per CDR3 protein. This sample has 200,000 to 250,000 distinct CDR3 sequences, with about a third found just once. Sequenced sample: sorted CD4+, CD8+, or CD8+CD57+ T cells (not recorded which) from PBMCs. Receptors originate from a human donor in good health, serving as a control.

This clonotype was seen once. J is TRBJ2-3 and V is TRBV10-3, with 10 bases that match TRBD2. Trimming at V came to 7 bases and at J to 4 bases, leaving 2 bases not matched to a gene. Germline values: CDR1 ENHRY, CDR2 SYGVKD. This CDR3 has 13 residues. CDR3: CAITSGGSDTQYF. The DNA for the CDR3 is TGTGCCATCACTAGCGGGGGATCAGATACGCAGTATTTT.

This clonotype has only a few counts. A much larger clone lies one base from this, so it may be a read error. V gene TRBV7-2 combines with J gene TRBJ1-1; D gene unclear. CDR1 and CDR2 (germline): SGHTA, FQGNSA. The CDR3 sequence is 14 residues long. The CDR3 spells CASSLILMNTEASF. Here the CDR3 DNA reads TGTGCCAGCAGCCTAATCCTCATGAACACTGAAGCTTCCTTT. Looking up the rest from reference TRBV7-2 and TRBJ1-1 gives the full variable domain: GAGVSQSPSNKVTEKGKDVELRCDPISGHTALYWYRQSLGQGLEFLIYFQGNSAPDKSGLPSDRFSAERTGGSVSTLTIQRTQQEDSAVYLCASSLILMNTEASFGQGTRLTVV.

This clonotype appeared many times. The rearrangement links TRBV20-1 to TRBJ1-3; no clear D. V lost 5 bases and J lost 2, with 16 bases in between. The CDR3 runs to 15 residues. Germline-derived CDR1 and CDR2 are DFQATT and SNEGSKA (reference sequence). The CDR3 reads CSASPLASAGNTIYF. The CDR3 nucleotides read TGCAGTGCTTCCCCGTTGGCGTCGGCTGGAAACACCATATATTTT.

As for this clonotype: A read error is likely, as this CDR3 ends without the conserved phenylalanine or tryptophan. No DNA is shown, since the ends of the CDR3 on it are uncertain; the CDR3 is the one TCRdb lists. Here the CDR3 reads CASSEAQE. The chain couples TRBV10-3 to TRBJ2-3; the D call of TRBD1 is as the table states it, not checked on the DNA. The CDR3 is 8 amino acids long, termini counted. Germline V lookup: CDR1 ENHRY, CDR2 SYGVKD.

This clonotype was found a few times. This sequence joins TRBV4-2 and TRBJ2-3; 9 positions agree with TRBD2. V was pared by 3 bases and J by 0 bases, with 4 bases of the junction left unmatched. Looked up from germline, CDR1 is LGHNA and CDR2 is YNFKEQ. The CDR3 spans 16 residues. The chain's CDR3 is CASSHPGLASTDTQYF. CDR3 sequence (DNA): TGTGCCAGCAGCCATCCGGGACTAGCTAGCACAGATACGCAGTATTTT.

The CDR3: CSARVGRDYNEQFF. The CDR3 DNA reads TGCAGTGCTAGAGTCGGGAGGGACTACAATGAGCAGTTCTTC. The chain recombines TRBV20-1 with TRBJ2-1, with TRBD2 identical over 8 bases. Germline V gene lookup returns CDR1 DFQATT and CDR2 SNEGSKA (reference sequence). Trimming took 1 base from V and 3 from J; bases not matched to a gene: 2. The CDR3 length is 14 residues.

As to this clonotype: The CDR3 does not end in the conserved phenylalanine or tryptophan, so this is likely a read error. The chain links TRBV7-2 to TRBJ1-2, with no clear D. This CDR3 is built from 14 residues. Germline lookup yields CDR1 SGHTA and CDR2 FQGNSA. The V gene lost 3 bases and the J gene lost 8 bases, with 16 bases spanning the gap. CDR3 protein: CASSLEEGTWGYTL. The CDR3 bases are TGTGCCAGCAGCTTGGAAGAGGGCACTTGGGGCTACACCCTC.

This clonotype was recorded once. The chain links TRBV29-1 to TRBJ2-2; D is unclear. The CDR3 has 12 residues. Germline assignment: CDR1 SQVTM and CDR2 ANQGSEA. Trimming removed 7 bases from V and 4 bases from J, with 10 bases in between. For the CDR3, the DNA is TGCAGCGATGGGTTCGTCACCGGGGAGCTGTTTTTT. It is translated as CSDGFVTGELFF.

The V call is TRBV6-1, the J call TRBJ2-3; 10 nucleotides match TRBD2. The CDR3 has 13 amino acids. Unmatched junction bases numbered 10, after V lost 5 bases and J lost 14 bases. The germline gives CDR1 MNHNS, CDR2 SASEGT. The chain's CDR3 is CASSPTSGNLMYF. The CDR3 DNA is TGTGCCAGCAGTCCCACTAGCGGGAATTTAATGTATTTT.

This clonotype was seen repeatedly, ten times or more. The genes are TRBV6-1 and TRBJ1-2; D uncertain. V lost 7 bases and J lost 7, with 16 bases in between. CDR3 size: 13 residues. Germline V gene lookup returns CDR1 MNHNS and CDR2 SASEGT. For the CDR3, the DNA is TGTGCCAGCACTATGGCCCTCTATTTTGGCTACACCTTC. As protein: CASTMALYFGYTF.

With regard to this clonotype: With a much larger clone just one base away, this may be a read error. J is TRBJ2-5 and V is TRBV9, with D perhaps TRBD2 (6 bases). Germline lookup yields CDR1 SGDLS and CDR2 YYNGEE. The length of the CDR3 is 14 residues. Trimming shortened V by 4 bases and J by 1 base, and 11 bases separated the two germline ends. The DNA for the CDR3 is TGTGCCAGCAGCCCCGGGGGAACCCAAGAGACCCAGTACTTC. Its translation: CASSPGGTQETQYF.

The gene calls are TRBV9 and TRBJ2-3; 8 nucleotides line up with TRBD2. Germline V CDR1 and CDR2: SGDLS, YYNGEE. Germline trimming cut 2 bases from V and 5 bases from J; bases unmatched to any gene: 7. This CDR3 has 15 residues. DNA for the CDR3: TGTGCCAGCAGCGTTGGCCGGGGGGGCCAAGATACGCAGTATTTT. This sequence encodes CASSVGRGGQDTQYF.

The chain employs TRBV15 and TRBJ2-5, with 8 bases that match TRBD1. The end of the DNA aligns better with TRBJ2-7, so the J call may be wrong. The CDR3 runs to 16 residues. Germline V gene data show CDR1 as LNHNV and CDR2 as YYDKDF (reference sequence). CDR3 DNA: TGTGCCACCAGCAGTTACTCCGGACAGGGAAGCTACGAGCAGTACTTC. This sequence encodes CATSSYSGQGSYEQYF.

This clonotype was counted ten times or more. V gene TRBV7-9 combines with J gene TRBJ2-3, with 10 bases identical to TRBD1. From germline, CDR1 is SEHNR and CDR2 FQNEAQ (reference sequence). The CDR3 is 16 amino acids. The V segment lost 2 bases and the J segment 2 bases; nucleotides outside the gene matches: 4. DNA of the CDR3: TGTGCCAGCAGCTTATACGGGACAGGGGTCACAGATACGCAGTATTTT. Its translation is CASSLYGTGVTDTQYF. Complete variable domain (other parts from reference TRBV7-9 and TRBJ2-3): DTGVSQNPRHKITKRGQNVTFRCDPISEHNRLYWYRQTLGQGPEFLTYFQNEAQLEKSRLLSDRFSAERPKGSFSTLEIQRTEQGDSAMYLCASSLYGTGVTDTQYFGPGTRLTVL.

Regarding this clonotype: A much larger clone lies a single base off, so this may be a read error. This CDR3 is CASSVGTRNLIETQYF. In DNA, the CDR3 is TGTGCCAGCAGCGTCGGGACAAGGAATTTGATTGAGACCCAGTACTTC. The rearrangement joins TRBV9 to TRBJ2-5; D may be TRBD1 (6 bases). From germline, CDR1 is SGDLS and CDR2 YYNGEE. This CDR3 comprises 16 residues. Deletions cut 2 bases from V and 5 bases from J, with 19 bases between.

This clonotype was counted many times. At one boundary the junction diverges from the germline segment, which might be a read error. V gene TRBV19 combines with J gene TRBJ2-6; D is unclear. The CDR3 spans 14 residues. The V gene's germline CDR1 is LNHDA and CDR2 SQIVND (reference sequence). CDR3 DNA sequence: TGTGCCAGTACTATACAAGGTGGGGCCAACGTCCTGACTTTC. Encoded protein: CASTIQGGANVLTF.

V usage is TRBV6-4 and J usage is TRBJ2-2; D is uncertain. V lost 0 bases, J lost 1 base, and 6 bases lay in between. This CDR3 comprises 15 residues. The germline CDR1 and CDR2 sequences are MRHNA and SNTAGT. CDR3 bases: TGTGCCAGCAGTGACTCAGCAGGGAACACCGGGGAGCTGTTTTTT. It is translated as CASSDSAGNTGELFF.

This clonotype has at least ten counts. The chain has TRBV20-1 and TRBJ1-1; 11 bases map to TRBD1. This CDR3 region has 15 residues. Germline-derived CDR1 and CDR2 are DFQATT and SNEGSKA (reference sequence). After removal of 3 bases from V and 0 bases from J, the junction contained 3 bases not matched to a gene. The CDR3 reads CSARGTGGMNTEAFF. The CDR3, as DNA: TGCAGTGCTAGGGGGACAGGGGGGATGAACACTGAAGCTTTCTTT.